Each of the 15 T cell receptor beta chains below was sequenced from the same sample in a study of blood T cell repertoires in COVID-19. Sequencing was performed with immunoSEQ multiplex PCR; in TCRdb, only in-frame clones are kept and a portion is missing. The sample gives approximately 200,000 clones, around nine tenths of which show up once; roughly 4.9% is in the top ten. Sample: PBMCs or T cells enriched from blood (not recorded which). These receptors all come from a woman in her 30s who had been exposed to COVID-19.

The chain combines TRBV6-6 with TRBJ1-2; the D is unclear. CDR3 size: 10 residues. V dropped 4 bases and J dropped 8 bases, with 5 bases sitting between them. Germline V lookup: CDR1 MNHNY, CDR2 SVGAGI (reference sequence). The CDR3 region is CASSSRGYTF. The CDR3 DNA reads as TGTGCCAGCAGTTCCAGGGGCTACACCTTC.

The chain uses TRBV11-3 and TRBJ1-2; D not resolved. Germline CDR1 reads SGHNT; CDR2 reads YENEEA. V dropped 1 base and J dropped 8 bases, with 11 bases sitting between them. This CDR3 region has 13 residues. The DNA for the CDR3 is TGTGCCAGCAGCTTAGGAGGGCGGGGAGGCTACACCTTC. As protein: CASSLGGRGGYTF. The whole variable domain, remainder taken from reference TRBV11-3 and TRBJ1-2, is EAGVVQSPRYKIIEKKQPVAFWCNPISGHNTLYWYLQNLGQGPELLIRYENEEAVDDSQLPKDRFSAERLKGVDSTLKIQPAELGDSAVYLCASSLGGRGGYTFGSGTRLTVV.

The gene calls are TRBV10-3 and TRBJ2-7, with a possible D match to TRBD2 (5 bases). V lost 0 bases and J lost 6, with 12 bases in between. The CDR3 extends over 14 amino acids. Germline V lookup: CDR1 ENHRY, CDR2 SYGVKD. The CDR3 DNA sequence: TGTGCCATCAGTGAGTCCCAACTAGACCGCGAGCAGTACTTC. This sequence encodes CAISESQLDREQYF.

The V call is TRBV5-1, the J call TRBJ2-1, with TRBD2 identical over 7 bases. V lost 4 bases to trimming and J lost 11 bases; unmatched junction nucleotides: 33. The length of the CDR3 is 21 residues. Germline V gives CDR1 SGHRS, CDR2 YFSETQ. Here the CDR3 DNA reads TGCGCCAGCAGCCCGGGGTCTGCGGGGGACCGCCGTGTAAAACCTACCAGAAAGCAGTTCTTC. This encodes CASSPGSAGDRRVKPTRKQFF.

The chain employs TRBV24-1 and TRBJ2-1, with 9 bases fitting TRBD1. Trimming at V came to 8 bases and at J to 6 bases, leaving 7 bases not matched to a gene. Germline V CDR1 and CDR2: KGHDR, SFDVKD. There are 14 residues in the CDR3. In nucleotides, the CDR3 is TGTGCCACCAACTCCGGGACAGGGTTCAATGAGCAGTTCTTC. This translates into CATNSGTGFNEQFF.

The V call is TRBV3-1 (or the pseudogene TRBV3-2), the J call TRBJ2-5; 7 positions match TRBD2. Germline-derived CDR1 and CDR2 are LGHDT and YNNKEL (reference sequence). Trimming at V came to 2 bases and at J to 7 bases, leaving 4 bases not matched to a gene. CDR3 size: 13 residues. CDR3: CASSQSTGGTQYF. The CDR3, as DNA: TGTGCCAGCAGCCAATCCACGGGGGGGACCCAGTACTTC.

The rearrangement uses TRBV3-1 (or the pseudogene TRBV3-2) and TRBJ1-4, with D perhaps TRBD1 (6 bases). The CDR3 is 15 residues long. The V and J ends lost 4 bases and 10 bases respectively, with 19 bases between them. CDR1 and CDR2 from the germline V gene are LGHDT and YNNKEL (reference sequence). In DNA, the CDR3 is TGTGCCAGCAGCCTTGGCGGGGGGGCGCTTGGAAAACTGTTTTTT. This translates into CASSLGGGALGKLFF.

This clone has a single count. The genes are TRBV28 and TRBJ1-2, with D unclear. Germline V CDR1 and CDR2: MDHEN, SYDVKM. V lost 6 bases, J lost 8 bases, and 19 bases lay in between. The CDR3 sequence is 14 residues long. The CDR3, as DNA: TGTGCCAGCAGGCTGACAATAAGCGGAAGAGGCTACACCTTC. It codes for CASRLTISGRGYTF.

This clone showed up just once. V gene TRBV9 combines with J gene TRBJ1-5; D is possibly TRBD1 (5 bases). The V end was cut by 0 bases, the J end by 7 bases, with 11 bases between. Germline CDR1 is SGDLS and CDR2 is YYNGEE. CDR3 size: 14 residues. The CDR3 DNA is TGTGCCAGCAGCGTAGGTCCAGGGATGCAGCCCCAGCATTTT. It is translated as CASSVGPGMQPQHF.

The chain employs TRBV2 and TRBJ1-1; 12 nucleotides match TRBD1. Per the germline V gene, CDR1 is SNHLY and CDR2 is FYNNEI. Trimming cost V 4 bases and J 6 bases; bases outside gene matches: 0. This CDR3 has 13 residues. CDR3 protein: CASSGDRGPEAFF. The CDR3 coding sequence is TGTGCCAGCAGTGGGGACAGGGGGCCTGAAGCTTTCTTT.

The chain has TRBV7-8 and TRBJ2-6, with 9 bases fitting TRBD1. Germline lookup yields CDR1 SGHVS and CDR2 FQNEAQ. This CDR3 is 19 amino acids long. V lost 2 bases and J lost 4; bases outside the gene matches: 12. CDR3 DNA: TGTGCCAGCAGCTTAAAGGCCCCGACAGGGGGTGTCGGGGCCAACGTCCTGACTTTC. Amino acids: CASSLKAPTGGVGANVLTF.

The J gene is TRBJ2-7, the V gene TRBV6-2 or TRBV6-3; 9 nucleotides match TRBD2. The J segment lost 5 bases and the V segment lost 1 base, leaving 6 bases of the junction unmatched. Germline CDR1 reads MNHEY; CDR2 reads SVGEGT. CDR3 length: 15 residues. Here the CDR3 reads CASSYFGLAPHEQYF. CDR3 in DNA: TGTGCCAGCAGTTACTTCGGACTAGCGCCCCACGAGCAGTACTTC.

The chain employs TRBV9 and TRBJ2-1; no definite D call. Trimming removed 0 bases from V and 6 bases from J, with 7 bases in between. Germline CDR1 SGDLS, CDR2 YYNGEE. This CDR3 has 13 residues. The CDR3 nucleotides are TGTGCCAGCAGCGTAGACTCCATCAATGAGCAGTTCTTC. As protein: CASSVDSINEQFF.

As DNA, the CDR3 is TGTGCCAGCAGCGTCTCGGACATTCAGTACACCATATATTTT. It encodes CASSVSDIQYTIYF. The V and J genes are TRBV9 and TRBJ1-3; tentative D call: TRBD1 (5 bases). Germline-derived CDR1 and CDR2 are SGDLS and YYNGEE. This CDR3 has 14 amino acids. Deletions cut 2 bases from V and 8 bases from J, with 14 bases between.

The CDR3 loop is CASSWTSTDTQYF. CDR3 sequence (DNA): TGTGCCAGCAGCTGGACTAGCACAGATACGCAGTATTTT. The rearrangement links TRBV9 to TRBJ2-3; a weak D match, TRBD2 (5 bases). The CDR3 spans 13 residues. Trimming removed 4 bases from V and 0 bases from J, with 6 bases in between. Germline assignment: CDR1 SGDLS and CDR2 YYNGEE.